This is a list of T cell receptor beta chains from one sample in a study of shared clonotypes between healthy human individuals. The assay was immunoSEQ multiplex PCR, and TCRdb's table has in-frame clones only and misses some. This table has millions of clones, 85% to 95% appearing once. Sequencing used naive CD8+ T cells from PBMCs. The receptors come from a man between 18 and 29 years old in good health. Some clones in this sample may be carry-over from other donors' samples. Both conserved end residues are part of each CDR3. The D gene is left open where the match is weak.

>TRBV15|TRBD1|TRBJ2-7|13
CATSNRGAYEQYF
>TRBV7-8|TRBD1|TRBJ2-7|15
CASSLVGQGLNEQYF
>TRBV7-2|NA|TRBJ2-1|14
CASSLGGNYNEQFF
>TRBV29-1|NA|TRBJ2-7|11
CSVRSLGEQYF
>TRBV29-1|NA|TRBJ2-1|11
CSVEGGYEQFF
>TRBV7-9|NA|TRBJ2-7|13
CASSLALTYEQYF
>TRBV4-2|TRBD2|TRBJ2-1|16
CASSQETSANYNEQFF
>TRBV7-9|NA|TRBJ2-7|12
CASSWGFDEQYF
>TRBV9|TRBD2|TRBJ2-5|14
CASSASGTGETQYF
>TRBV11-3|NA|TRBJ1-3|12
CASSFRGGTIYF
>TRBV5-1|TRBD1|TRBJ2-1|16
CASSVDRASSYNEQFF
>TRBV6-1|NA|TRBJ2-7|9
CASGWEQYF
>TRBV29-1|NA|TRBJ2-7|13
CSVVWGNNYEQYF
>TRBV28|NA|TRBJ1-5|14
CASSLRRAEQPQHF
>TRBV6-5|TRBD2|TRBJ2-1|16
CASSYKRLAGLDEQFF
>TRBV2|NA|TRBJ1-1|12
CASSEGNTEAFF
>TRBV15|NA|TRBJ2-7|14
CATSRDRGLYEQYF
>TRBV27|NA|TRBJ2-3|12
CASSSWRDTQYF
>TRBV28|NA|TRBJ2-3|14
CASTSGLNTDTQYF
>TRBV7-9|NA|TRBJ2-1|12
CASSSGGVVGFF
>TRBV7-9|NA|TRBJ2-7|12
CASSGREYEQYF
>TRBV10-2|NA|TRBJ1-1|14
CASREQQGGTEAFF
>TRBV4-2|NA|TRBJ2-5|15
CASSQGLGGQETQYF
>TRBV2|NA|TRBJ1-2|14
CASSASGGVYGYTF
>TRBV4-3|NA|TRBJ2-1|14
CASSQADWVNEQFF
>TRBV30|NA|TRBJ2-7|13
CAWSPPEGYEQYF
>TRBV7-9|NA|TRBJ1-3|15
CASSLLAGAGNTIYF
>TRBV15|NA|TRBJ1-1|15
CATSRDSITNTEAFF
>TRBV27|NA|TRBJ1-4|14
CASSIVGSNEKLFF
>TRBV4-2|NA|TRBJ1-5|14
CASSQAGSDQPQHF
>TRBV10-2|NA|TRBJ2-7|11
CASSDSYEQYF
>TRBV7-3|TRBD2|TRBJ2-1|16
CASSLMAGGVNNEQFF
>TRBV28|NA|TRBJ1-1|14
CASSFKGGDTEAFF
>TRBV27|TRBD1|TRBJ1-4|15
CASSSDRGGDEKLFF
>TRBV6-1|TRBD2|TRBJ2-1|14
CASSQGSREDEQFF
>TRBV19|TRBD1|TRBJ1-1|13
CASARGRKTEAFF
>TRBV4-3|TRBD2|TRBJ2-3|15
CASSPSGRPTDTQYF
>TRBV19|NA|TRBJ2-1|14
CASSIEGANNEQFF
>TRBV5-4|TRBD1|TRBJ1-1|11
CATTGGTEAFF
>TRBV15|TRBD1|TRBJ2-7|15
CATVDRDSEGEEQYF
>TRBV27|NA|TRBJ1-2|14
CASSQLQGGYGYTF
>TRBV7-3|TRBD2|TRBJ2-3|16
CASSLEVAGGTDTQYF
>TRBV2|NA|TRBJ1-2|14
CASSDFGGGYGYTF
>TRBV19|NA|TRBJ2-7|13
CASSAGGAYEQYF
>TRBV9|TRBD1|TRBJ2-2|17
CASSVDSDRGYTGELFF
>TRBV28|TRBD1|TRBJ2-2|17
CASRLAPGQGASGELFF